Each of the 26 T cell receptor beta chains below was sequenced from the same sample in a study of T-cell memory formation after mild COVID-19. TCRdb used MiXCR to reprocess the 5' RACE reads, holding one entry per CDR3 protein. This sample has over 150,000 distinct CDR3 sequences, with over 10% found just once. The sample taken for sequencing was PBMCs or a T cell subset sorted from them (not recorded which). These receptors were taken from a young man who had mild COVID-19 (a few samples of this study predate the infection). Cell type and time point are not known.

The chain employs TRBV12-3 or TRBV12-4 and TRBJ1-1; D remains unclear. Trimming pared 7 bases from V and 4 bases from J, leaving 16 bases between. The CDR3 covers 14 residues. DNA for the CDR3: TGTGCCAGCATGAGGACGGGGATGGGCACTGAAGCTTTCTTT. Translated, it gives CASMRTGMGTEAFF.

The CDR3 region is CASTQQGSASPLHF. The CDR3, as DNA: TGTGCCAGCACCCAACAGGGGTCGGCTTCACCCCTCCACTTT. This chain uses TRBV12-3 or TRBV12-4 with TRBJ1-6, with 7 bases fitting TRBD1. J was trimmed by 9 bases and V by 7 bases; bases with no gene match: 9. This CDR3 spans 14 amino acids.

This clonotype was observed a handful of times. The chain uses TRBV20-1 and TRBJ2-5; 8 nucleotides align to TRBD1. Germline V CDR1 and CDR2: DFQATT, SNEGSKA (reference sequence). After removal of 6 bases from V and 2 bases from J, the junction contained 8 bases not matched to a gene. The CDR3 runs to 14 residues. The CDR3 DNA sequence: TGCAGTGCCCGCGGATGGGACAGGCAAGAGACCCAGTACTTC. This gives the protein CSARGWDRQETQYF.

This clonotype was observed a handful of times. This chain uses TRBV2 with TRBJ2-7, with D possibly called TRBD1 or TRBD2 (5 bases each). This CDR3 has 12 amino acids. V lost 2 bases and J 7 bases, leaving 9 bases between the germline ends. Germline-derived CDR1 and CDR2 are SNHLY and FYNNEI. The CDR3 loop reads CASSERDLEQYV. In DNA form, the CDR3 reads TGTGCCAGCAGTGAAAGGGACCTGGAGCAGTACGTC.

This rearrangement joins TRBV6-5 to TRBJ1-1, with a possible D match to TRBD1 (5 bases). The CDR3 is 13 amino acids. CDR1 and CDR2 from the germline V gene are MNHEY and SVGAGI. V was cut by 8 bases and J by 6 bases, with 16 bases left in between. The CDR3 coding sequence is TGTGCCAGCTTCCCTGGGGGGGAAGCTGAAGCTTTCTTT. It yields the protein CASFPGGEAEAFF.

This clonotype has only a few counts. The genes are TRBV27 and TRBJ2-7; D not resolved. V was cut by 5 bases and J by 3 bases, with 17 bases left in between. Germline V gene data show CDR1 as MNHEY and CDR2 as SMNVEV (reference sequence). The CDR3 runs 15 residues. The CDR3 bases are TGTGCCAGCAGTCTGCGACCCCTCCAGAGCTACGAGCAGTACTTC. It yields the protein CASSLRPLQSYEQYF.

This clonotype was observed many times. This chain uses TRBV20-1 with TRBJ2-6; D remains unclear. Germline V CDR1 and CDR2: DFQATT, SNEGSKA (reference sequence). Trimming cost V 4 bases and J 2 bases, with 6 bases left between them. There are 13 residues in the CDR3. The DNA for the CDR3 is TGCAGTGCTAAGGGCACTGGGGCCAACGTCCTGACTTTC. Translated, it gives CSAKGTGANVLTF.

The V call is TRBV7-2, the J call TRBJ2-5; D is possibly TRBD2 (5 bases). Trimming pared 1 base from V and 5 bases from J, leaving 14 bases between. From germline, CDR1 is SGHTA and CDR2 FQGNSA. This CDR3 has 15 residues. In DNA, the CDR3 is TGTGCCAGCAGCTTAGAAGGTCTGCGGGTGGAGACCCAGTACTTC. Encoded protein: CASSLEGLRVETQYF.

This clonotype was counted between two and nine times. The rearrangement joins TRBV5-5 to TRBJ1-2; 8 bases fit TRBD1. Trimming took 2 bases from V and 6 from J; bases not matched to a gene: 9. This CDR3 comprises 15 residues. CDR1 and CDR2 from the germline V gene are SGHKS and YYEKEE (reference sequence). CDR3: CASSFAAGGYDGYTF. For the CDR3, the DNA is TGTGCCAGCAGCTTCGCCGCAGGGGGCTATGATGGCTACACCTTC.

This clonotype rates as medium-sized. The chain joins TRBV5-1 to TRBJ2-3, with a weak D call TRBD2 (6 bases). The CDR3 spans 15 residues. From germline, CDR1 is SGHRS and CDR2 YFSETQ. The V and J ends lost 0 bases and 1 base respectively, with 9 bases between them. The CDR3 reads CASSLVASGTDTQYF. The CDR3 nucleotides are TGCGCCAGCAGCTTGGTTGCTAGCGGCACAGATACGCAGTATTTT. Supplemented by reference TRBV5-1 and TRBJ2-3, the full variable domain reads KAGVTQTPRYLIKTRGQQVTLSCSPISGHRSVSWYQQTPGQGLQFLFEYFSETQRNKGNFPGRFSGRQFSNSRSEMNVSTLELGDSALYLCASSLVASGTDTQYFGPGTRLTVL.

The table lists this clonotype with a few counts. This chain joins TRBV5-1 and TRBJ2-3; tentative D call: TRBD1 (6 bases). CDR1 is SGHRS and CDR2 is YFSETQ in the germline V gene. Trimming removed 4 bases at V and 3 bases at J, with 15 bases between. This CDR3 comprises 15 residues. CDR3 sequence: CASSQSGQSTDTQYF. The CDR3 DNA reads TGCGCCAGCAGCCAATCGGGACAAAGTACAGATACGCAGTATTTT.

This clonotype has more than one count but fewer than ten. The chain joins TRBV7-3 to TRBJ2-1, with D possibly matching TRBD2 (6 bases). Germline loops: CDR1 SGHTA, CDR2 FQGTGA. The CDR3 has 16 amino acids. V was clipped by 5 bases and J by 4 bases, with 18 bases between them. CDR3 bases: TGTGCCAGCAGCCGTTCCGGGACTTCTCCTTACAATGAGCAGTTCTTC. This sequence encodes CASSRSGTSPYNEQFF.

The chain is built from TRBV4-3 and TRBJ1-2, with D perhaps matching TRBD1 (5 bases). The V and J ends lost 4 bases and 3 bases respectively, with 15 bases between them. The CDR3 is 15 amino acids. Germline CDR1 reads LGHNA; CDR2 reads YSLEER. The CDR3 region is CASSLGGGSHYGYTF. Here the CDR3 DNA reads TGCGCCAGCAGCCTCGGGGGGGGAAGCCACTATGGCTACACCTTC.

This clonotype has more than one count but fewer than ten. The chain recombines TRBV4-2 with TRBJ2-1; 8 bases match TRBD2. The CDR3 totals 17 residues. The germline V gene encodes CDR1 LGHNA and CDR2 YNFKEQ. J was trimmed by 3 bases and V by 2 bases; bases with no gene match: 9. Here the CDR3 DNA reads TGTGCCAGCAGCCAAACGACTGTGCGGGGGGACTACAATGAGCAGTTCTTC. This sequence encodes CASSQTTVRGDYNEQFF.

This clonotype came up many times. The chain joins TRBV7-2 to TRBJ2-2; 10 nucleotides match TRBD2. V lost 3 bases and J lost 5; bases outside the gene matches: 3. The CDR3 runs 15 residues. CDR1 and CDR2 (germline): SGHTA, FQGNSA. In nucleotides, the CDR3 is TGTGCCAGCAGCTTCAGCGGGGGGGTTACCGGGGAGCTGTTTTTT. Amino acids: CASSFSGGVTGELFF.

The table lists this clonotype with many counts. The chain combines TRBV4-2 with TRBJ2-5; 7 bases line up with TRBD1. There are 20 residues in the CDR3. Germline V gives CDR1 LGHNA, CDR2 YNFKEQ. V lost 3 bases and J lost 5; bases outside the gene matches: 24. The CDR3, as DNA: TGTGCCAGCAGCCAGCCGACTACAGGGGCGTACCCGGTCAGTGGGGAGACCCAGTACTTC. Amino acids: CASSQPTTGAYPVSGETQYF.

The CDR3 DNA reads TGTGCCAGTAGCGCGGGACAGGTCAATTCACCCCTCCACTTT. Protein product: CASSAGQVNSPLHF. The gene calls are TRBV19 and TRBJ1-6; 8 nucleotides align to TRBD1. V was clipped by 6 bases and J by 7 bases; unmatched bases: 5. From germline, CDR1 is LNHDA and CDR2 SQIVND (reference sequence). The CDR3 contains 14 residues.

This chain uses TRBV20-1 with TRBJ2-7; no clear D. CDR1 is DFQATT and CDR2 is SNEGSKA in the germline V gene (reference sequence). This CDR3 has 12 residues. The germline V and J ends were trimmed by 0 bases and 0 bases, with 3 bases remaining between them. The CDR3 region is CSARDPSYEQYV. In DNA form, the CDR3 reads TGCAGTGCTAGAGACCCCTCCTACGAGCAGTACGTC.

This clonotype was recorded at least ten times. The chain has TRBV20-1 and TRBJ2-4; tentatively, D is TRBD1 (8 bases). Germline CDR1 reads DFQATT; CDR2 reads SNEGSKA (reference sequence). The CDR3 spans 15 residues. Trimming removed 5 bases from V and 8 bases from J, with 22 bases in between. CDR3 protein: CSAPRNGQGGDIQYF. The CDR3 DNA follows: TGCAGTGCTCCTCGGAATGGACAGGGAGGGGACATTCAGTACTTC.

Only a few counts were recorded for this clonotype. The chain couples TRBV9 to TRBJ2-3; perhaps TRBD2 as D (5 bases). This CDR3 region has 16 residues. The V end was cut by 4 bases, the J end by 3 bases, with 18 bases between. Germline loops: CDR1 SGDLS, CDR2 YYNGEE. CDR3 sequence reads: CASSPPGSTGTDTQYF. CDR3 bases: TGTGCCAGCAGCCCCCCGGGCTCGACGGGGACAGATACGCAGTATTTT.

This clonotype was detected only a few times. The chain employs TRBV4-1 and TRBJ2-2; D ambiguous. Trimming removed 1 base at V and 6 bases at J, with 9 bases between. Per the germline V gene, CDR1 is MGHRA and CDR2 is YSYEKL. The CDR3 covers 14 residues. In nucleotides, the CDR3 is TGCGCCAGCAGCCAAGGGCCCATCCCCGGGGAGCTGTTTTTT. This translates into CASSQGPIPGELFF.

The CDR3 is CSALSGGTAYNEQFF. The CDR3 DNA is TGCAGTGCCCTCAGCGGCGGCACAGCCTACAATGAGCAGTTCTTC. The chain recombines TRBV20-1 with TRBJ2-1; maybe TRBD2 (5 bases). This CDR3 comprises 15 residues. Germline values: CDR1 DFQATT, CDR2 SNEGSKA (reference sequence). V lost 6 bases and J 2 bases, leaving 17 bases between the germline ends.

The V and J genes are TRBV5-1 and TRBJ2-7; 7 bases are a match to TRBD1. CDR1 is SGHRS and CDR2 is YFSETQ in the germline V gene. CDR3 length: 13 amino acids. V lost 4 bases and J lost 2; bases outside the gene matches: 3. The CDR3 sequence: CASSPQGAYEQYF. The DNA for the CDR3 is TGCGCCAGCAGCCCCCAGGGGGCCTACGAGCAGTACTTC. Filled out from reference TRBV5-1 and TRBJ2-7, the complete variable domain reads KAGVTQTPRYLIKTRGQQVTLSCSPISGHRSVSWYQQTPGQGLQFLFEYFSETQRNKGNFPGRFSGRQFSNSRSEMNVSTLELGDSALYLCASSPQGAYEQYFGPGTRLTVT.

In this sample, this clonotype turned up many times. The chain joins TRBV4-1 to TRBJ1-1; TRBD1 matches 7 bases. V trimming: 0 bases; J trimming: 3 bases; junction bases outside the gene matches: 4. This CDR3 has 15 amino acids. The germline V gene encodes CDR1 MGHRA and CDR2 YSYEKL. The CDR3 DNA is TGCGCCAGCAGCCAAGAGGTCACAGGGGACACTGAAGCTTTCTTT. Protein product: CASSQEVTGDTEAFF.

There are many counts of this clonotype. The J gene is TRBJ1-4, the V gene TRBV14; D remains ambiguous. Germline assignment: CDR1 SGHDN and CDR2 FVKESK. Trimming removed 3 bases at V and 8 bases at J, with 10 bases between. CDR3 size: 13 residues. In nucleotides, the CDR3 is TGTGCCAGCAGCCACGATCAACCCGAAAAACTGTTTTTT. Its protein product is CASSHDQPEKLFF.

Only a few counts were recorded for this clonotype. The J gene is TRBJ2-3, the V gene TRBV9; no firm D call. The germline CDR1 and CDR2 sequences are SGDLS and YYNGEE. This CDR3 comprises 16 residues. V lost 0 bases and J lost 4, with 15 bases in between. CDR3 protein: CASSVGPANFADTQYF. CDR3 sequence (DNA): TGTGCCAGCAGCGTAGGACCCGCAAACTTTGCAGATACGCAGTATTTT.